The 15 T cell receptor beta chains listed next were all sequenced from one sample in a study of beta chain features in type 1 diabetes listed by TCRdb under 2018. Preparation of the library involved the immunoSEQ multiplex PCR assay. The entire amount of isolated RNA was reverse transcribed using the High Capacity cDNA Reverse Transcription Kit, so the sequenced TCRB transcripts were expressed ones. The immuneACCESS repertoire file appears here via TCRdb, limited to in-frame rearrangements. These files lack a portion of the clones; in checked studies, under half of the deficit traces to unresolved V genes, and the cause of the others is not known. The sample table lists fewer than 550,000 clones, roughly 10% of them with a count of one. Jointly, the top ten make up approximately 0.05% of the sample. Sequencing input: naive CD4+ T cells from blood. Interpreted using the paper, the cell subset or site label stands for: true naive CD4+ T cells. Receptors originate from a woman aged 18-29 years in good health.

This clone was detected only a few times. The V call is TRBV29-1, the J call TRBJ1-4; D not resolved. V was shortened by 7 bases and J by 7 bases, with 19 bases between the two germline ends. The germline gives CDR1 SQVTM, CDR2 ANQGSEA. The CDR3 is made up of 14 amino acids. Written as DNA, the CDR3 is TGCAGCGGCCTGACCTCGGGCACGAGTGAAAAACTGTTTTTT. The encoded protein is CSGLTSGTSEKLFF.

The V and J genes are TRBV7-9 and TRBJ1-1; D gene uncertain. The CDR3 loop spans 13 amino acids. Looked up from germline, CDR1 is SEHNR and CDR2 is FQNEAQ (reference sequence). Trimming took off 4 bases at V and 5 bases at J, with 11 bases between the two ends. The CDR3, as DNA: TGTGCCAGCAGCTCTAACGTGGGGACTGAAGCTTTCTTT. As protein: CASSSNVGTEAFF.

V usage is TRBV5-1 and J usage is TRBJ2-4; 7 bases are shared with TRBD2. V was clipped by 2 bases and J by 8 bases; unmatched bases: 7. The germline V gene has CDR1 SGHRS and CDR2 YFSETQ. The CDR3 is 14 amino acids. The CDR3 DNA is TGCGCCAGCAGCTTCGCGGGAGATTTGGACATTCAGTACTTC. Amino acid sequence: CASSFAGDLDIQYF.

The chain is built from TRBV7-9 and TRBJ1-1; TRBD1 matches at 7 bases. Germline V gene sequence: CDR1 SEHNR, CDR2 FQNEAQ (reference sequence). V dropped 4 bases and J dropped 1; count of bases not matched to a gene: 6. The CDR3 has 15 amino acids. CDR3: CASSSRQGRNTEAFF. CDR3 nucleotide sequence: TGTGCCAGCAGCTCAAGACAGGGCCGGAACACTGAAGCTTTCTTT. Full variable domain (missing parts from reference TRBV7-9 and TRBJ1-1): DTGVSQNPRHKITKRGQNVTFRCDPISEHNRLYWYRQTLGQGPEFLTYFQNEAQLEKSRLLSDRFSAERPKGSFSTLEIQRTEQGDSAMYLCASSSRQGRNTEAFFGQGTRLTVV.

CDR3 sequence reads: CASSVDGVRGIEQYF. The CDR3 nucleotides are TGTGCCAGCAGCGTTGATGGTGTCAGGGGAATCGAGCAGTACTTC. The chain carries TRBV9 and TRBJ2-7, with D perhaps matching TRBD1 (6 bases). V lost 2 bases and J 6 bases, leaving 18 bases between the germline ends. Germline assignment: CDR1 SGDLS and CDR2 YYNGEE. This CDR3 is 15 amino acids long. Full variable domain (remainder filled in from reference TRBV9 and TRBJ2-7): DSGVTQTPKHLITATGQRVTLRCSPRSGDLSVYWYQQSLDQGLQFLIQYYNGEERAKGNILERFSAQQFPDLHSELNLSSLELGDSALYFCASSVDGVRGIEQYFGPGTRLTVT.

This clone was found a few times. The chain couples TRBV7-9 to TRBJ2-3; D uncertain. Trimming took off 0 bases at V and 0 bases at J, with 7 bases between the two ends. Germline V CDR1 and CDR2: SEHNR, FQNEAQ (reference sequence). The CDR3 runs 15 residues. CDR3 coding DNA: TGTGCCAGCAGCTTAGCGGCCGGGAGCACAGATACGCAGTATTTT. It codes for CASSLAAGSTDTQYF.

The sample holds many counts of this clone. CDR3 DNA: TGTGCCAGCAGCTTCGTTCCGGCGGGCGAGCAGTACGTC. It is translated as CASSFVPAGEQYV. The rearrangement joins TRBV13 to TRBJ2-7, with D tentatively TRBD2 (5 bases). The CDR3 has 13 residues. The germline gives CDR1 PRHDT, CDR2 FYEKMQ (reference sequence). The ends were cut back, 3 bases at V and 6 bases at J, with 12 bases in the middle.

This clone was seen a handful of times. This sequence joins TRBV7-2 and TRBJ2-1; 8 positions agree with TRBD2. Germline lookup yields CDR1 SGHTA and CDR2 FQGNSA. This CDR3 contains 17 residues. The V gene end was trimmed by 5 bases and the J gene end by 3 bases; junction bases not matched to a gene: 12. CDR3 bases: TGTGCCAGCAGCCCCAGCGGGAGTGGGGGTGGCTACAATGAGCAGTTCTTC. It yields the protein CASSPSGSGGGYNEQFF.

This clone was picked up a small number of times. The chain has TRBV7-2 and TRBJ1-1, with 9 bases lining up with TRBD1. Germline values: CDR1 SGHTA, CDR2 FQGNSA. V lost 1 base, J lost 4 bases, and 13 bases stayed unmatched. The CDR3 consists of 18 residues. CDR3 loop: CASSLGIDRGKLFTEAFF. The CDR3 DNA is TGTGCCAGCAGCTTAGGGATCGACAGGGGGAAGTTATTCACTGAAGCTTTCTTT.

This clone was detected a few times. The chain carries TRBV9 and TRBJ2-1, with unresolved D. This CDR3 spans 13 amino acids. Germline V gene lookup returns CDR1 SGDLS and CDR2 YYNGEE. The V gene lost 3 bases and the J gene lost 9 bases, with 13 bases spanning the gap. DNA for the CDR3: TGTGCCAGCAGCGGTTATGTCGTTGGTGAGCAGTTCTTC. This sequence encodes CASSGYVVGEQFF.

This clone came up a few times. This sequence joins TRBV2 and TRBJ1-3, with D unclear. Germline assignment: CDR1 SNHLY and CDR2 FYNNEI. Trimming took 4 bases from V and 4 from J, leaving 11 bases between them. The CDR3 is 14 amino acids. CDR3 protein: CASSVSRRGNTIYF. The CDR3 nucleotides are TGTGCCAGCAGTGTTTCCCGCAGAGGAAACACCATATATTTT.

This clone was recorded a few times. The CDR3, as DNA: TGTGCCAGCAGCCAAGGTGGGGCAGGCGGCTACGAGCAGTACTTC. Its protein is CASSQGGAGGYEQYF. The chain carries TRBV4-2 and TRBJ2-7; D is possibly TRBD1 (5 bases). Germline CDR1 is LGHNA and CDR2 is YNFKEQ. The V end lost 1 base, the J end lost 3 bases, and 13 bases lay between the germline ends. This CDR3 comprises 15 residues.

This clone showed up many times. The CDR3 loop reads CASSSSHLRDELFF. As DNA, the CDR3 is TGTGCCAGCAGCTCTTCTCACCTCAGGGACGAGCTATTCTTC. V usage is TRBV9 and J usage is TRBJ2-1; the D call may be TRBD1 or TRBD2 (5 bases each). There are 14 residues in the CDR3. Trimming left V 4 bases short and J 16 bases short, with 24 bases between. The germline V gene has CDR1 SGDLS and CDR2 YYNGEE.

Here the CDR3 reads CASSLITGDEQFF. For the CDR3, the DNA is TGTGCCAGCAGCTTAATAACGGGGGATGAGCAGTTCTTC. V usage is TRBV7-8 and J usage is TRBJ2-1; D might be TRBD2 (6 bases). The V end was cut by 2 bases, the J end by 8 bases, with 10 bases between. Looked up from germline, CDR1 is SGHVS and CDR2 is FQNEAQ. The CDR3 loop spans 13 amino acids.

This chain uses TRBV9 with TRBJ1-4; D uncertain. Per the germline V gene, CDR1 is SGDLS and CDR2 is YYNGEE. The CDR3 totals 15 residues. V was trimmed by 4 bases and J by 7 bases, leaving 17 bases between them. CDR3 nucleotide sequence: TGTGCCAGCAGCCAGACCCCGGAGGTTGGTGAAAAACTGTTTTTT. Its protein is CASSQTPEVGEKLFF.